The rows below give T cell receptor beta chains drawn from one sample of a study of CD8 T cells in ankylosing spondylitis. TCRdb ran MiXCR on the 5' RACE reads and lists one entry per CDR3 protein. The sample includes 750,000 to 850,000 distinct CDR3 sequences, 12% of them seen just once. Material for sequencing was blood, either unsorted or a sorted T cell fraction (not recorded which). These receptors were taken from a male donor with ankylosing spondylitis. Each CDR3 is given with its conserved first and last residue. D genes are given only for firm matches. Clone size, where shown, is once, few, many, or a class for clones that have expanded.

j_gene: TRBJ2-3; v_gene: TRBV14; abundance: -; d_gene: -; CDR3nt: TGTGCCAGCAGCCAATTAAAGGGCCGTGGTACAGATACGCAGTATTTT; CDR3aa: CASSQLKGRGTDTQYF
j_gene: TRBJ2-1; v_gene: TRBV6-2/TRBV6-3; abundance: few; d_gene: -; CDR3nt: TGTGCCAGCAGAGCCATGGCGAAGGGGTTGGGTAATGAGCAGTTCTTC; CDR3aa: CASRAMAKGLGNEQFF
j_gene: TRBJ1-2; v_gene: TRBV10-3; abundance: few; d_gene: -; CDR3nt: TGTGCCATCAGTGATTCAGGGGTTAACTATGGCTACACCTTC; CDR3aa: CAISDSGVNYGYTF
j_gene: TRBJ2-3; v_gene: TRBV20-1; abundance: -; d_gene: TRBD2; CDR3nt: TGCAGTGCCGAGCCGGGGGGGACAGATACGCAGTATTTT; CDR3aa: CSAEPGGTDTQYF
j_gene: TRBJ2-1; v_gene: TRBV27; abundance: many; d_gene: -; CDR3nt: TGTGCCAGCAGTTTTCATGGAGGGCCTTACAATGAGCAGTTCTTC; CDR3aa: CASSFHGGPYNEQFF
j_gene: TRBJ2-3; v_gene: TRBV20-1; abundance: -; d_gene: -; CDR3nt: TGCAGTGCTGGGGACCGCACAGATACGCAGTATTTT; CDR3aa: CSAGDRTDTQYF
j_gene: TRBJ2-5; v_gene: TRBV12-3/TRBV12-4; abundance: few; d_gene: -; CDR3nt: TGTGCCACCTGTTGGGGGGAACGGGGGACCCAGTACTTC; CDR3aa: CATCWGERGTQYF
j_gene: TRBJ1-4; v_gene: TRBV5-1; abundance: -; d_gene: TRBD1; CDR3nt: TGCGCCAGCGGACAGGGGAGAGGAGAAAAACTGTTTTTT; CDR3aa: CASGQGRGEKLFF
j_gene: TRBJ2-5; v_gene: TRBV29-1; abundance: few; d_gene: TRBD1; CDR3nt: TGCAGCGCCGGGACAGGGAGTATCGCAACCCAGTACTTC; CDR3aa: CSAGTGSIATQYF
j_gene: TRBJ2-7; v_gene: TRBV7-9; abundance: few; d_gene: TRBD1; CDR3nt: TGTGCCAGCAGCCGACAGGGGGCCAACGAGCAGTACTTC; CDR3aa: CASSRQGANEQYF
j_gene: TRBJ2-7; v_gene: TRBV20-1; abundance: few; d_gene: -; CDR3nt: TGCAGTGCTAGACAGCGGGCTACCTACGAGCAGTACTTC; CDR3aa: CSARQRATYEQYF
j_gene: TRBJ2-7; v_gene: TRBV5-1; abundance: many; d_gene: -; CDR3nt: TGCGCCAGCAGCGAGGGGGGATACGAGCAGTACTTC; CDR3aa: CASSEGGYEQYF
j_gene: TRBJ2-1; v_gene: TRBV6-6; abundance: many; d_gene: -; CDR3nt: TGTGCCAGCGGGACCTACAATGAGCAGTTCTTC; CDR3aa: CASGTYNEQFF
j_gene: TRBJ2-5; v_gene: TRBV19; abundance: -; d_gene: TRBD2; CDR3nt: TGTGCCAGTAGTATGGGAGGGGAACGTCGTGAGACCCAGTACTTC; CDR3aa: CASSMGGERRETQYF
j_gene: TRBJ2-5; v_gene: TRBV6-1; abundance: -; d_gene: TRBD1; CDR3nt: TGTGCCAGCAGTCGGGGATCGGGACAGGGGGTGTGGGGCCAGTACTTC; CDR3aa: CASSRGSGQGVWGQYF
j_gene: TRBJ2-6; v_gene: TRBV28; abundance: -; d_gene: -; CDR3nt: TGTGCCAGCCAAAAAGGGGGGGCTGCCGGGGCCAACGTCCTGACTTTC; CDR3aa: CASQKGGAAGANVLTF
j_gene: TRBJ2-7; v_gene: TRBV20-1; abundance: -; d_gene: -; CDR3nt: TGCAGTGCTAGCCCTGGGGGGGCCCACGAGCAGTACTTC; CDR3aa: CSASPGGAHEQYF
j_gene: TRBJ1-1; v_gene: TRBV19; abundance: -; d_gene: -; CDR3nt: TGTGCCAGCATCAGCCTTTCCCGAGGGACTGAAGCTTTCTTT; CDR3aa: CASISLSRGTEAFF
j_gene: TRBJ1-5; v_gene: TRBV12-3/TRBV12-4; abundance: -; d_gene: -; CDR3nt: TGTGCCAGCGGATATGGGGGGGGTCATCAGCCCCAGCATTTT; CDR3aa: CASGYGGGHQPQHF
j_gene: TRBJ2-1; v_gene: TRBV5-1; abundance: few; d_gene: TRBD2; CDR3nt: TGCGCCAGCAGCACCTCGCTAGCGGGAGACTTCTACAATGAGCAGTTCTTC; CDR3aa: CASSTSLAGDFYNEQFF
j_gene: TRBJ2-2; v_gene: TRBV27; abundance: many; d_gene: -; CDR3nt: TGTGCCAGCAGTTTATTTAACAGGGAGGCCGGGGAGCTGTTTTTT; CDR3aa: CASSLFNREAGELFF
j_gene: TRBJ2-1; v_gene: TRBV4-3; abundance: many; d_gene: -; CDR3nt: TGCGCCAGCAGCCAAGACCCCTGGACAGAGTACAATGAGCAGTTCTTC; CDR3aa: CASSQDPWTEYNEQFF
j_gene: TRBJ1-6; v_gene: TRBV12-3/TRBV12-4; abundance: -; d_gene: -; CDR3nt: TGTGCCAGCAGTTTAGGGAGTACCAGGGGATATGATTCACCCCTCCACTTT; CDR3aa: CASSLGSTRGYDSPLHF
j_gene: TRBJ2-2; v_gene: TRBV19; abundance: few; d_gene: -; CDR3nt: TGTGCCAGTAGTATAGGTGGGGGCGCGTACACCGGGGAGCTGTTTTTT; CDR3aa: CASSIGGGAYTGELFF
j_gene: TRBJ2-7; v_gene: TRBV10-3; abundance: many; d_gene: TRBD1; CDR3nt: TGTGCCATCAGTGCTGTAGACAGGGTCACCTACGAGCAGTACTTC; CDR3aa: CAISAVDRVTYEQYF
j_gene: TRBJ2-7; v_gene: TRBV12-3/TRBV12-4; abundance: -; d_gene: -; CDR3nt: TGTGCCAGCAGTTTAGCGCGCCTCCTGAGCCACGAGCAGTACTTC; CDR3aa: CASSLARLLSHEQYF
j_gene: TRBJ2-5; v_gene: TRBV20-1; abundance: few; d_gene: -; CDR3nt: TGCAGTGCTAGAGATTTGACAGGAAGAGAAACCCAGTACTTC; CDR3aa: CSARDLTGRETQYF
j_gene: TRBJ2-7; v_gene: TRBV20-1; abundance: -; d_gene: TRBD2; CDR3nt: TGCAGTGCCCGCAAACTAGCGGGGTCCTACGAGCAGTACTTC; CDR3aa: CSARKLAGSYEQYF
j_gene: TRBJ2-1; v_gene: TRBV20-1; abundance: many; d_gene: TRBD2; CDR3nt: TGCAGTGCTGGGGGGACTACGAACTACAATGAGCAGTTCTTC; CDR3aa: CSAGGTTNYNEQFF
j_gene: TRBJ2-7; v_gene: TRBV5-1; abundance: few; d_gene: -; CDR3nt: TGCGCCAGCAGCGACGCGGCAGGGGAGATCCACGAGCAGTACTTC; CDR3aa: CASSDAAGEIHEQYF
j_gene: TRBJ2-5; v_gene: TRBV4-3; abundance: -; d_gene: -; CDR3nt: TGCGCCAGCAGCCAAGATATGAGGACCCAGTACTTC; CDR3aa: CASSQDMRTQYF
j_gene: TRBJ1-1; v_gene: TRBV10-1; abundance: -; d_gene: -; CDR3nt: TGCGCCTTTAAAGGGGAAGGTTCAGTACGTCACACTGAAGCTTTCTTT; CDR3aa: CAFKGEGSVRHTEAFF
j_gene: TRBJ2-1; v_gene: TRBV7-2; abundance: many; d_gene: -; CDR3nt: TGTGCCAGCACCAACACTTACAATGAGCAGTTCTTC; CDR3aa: CASTNTYNEQFF
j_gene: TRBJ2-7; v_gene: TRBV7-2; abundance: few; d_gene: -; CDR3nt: TGTGCCAGCAGCCGTTTGGGACCTAGCGAGCAGTACTTC; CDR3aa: CASSRLGPSEQYF
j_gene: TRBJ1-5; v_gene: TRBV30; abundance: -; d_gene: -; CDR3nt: TGTGCCTGGAGCCCCTCCAGGGGTCCTTATAGCAATCAGCCCCAGCATTTT; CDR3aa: CAWSPSRGPYSNQPQHF
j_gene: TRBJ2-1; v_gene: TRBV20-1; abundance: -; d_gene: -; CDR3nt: TGCAGTGCTAGAGATTTTAAGACCGTGAGCTCCTACAATGAGCAGTTCTTC; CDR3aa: CSARDFKTVSSYNEQFF
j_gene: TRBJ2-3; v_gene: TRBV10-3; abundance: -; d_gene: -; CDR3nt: TGTGCCATCAGTGATATAGGGGGGCCAGATACGCAGTATTTT; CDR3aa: CAISDIGGPDTQYF
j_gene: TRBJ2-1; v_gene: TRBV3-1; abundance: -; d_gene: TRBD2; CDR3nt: TGTGCCAGCAGCCGCGGGAGTTTGTGGAATGAGCAGTTCTTC; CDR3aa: CASSRGSLWNEQFF
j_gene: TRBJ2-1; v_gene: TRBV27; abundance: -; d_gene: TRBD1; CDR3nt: TGTGCCAGCAGAACCGGGACAGGGGATTTTGGTGAGCAGTTCTTC; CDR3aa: CASRTGTGDFGEQFF
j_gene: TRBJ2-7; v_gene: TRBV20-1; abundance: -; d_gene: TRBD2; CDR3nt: TGCAGTCTTAGCGGGTACGGGTCCTACGAGCAGTACTTC; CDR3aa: CSLSGYGSYEQYF
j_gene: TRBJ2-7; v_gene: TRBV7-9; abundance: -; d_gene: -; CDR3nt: TGTGCCAGCAGCTCGCGGACGGCAGGCGTCGAGCAGTACTTC; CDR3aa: CASSSRTAGVEQYF
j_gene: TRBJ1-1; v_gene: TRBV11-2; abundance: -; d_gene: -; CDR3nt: TGTGCCAGCAGCAGAGGGGGGACGAACACTGAAGCTTTCTTT; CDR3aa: CASSRGGTNTEAFF
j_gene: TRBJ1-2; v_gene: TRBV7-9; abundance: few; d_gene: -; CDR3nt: TGTGCCAGCAGTTTAGTTGGCAGAAACTATGGCTACACCTTC; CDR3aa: CASSLVGRNYGYTF
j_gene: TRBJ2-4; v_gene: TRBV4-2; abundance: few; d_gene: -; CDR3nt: TGTGCCAGCAGCCAAGTAGGGAACATTCAGTACTTC; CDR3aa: CASSQVGNIQYF
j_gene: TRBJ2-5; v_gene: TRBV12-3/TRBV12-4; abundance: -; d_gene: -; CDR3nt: TGTGCCAGCAGTGCCGACTGGGAGACCCAGTACTTC; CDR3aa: CASSADWETQYF
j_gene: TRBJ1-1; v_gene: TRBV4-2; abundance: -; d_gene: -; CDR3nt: TGTGCCAGCAGCCAAGTCCATAGTGAAGCTTTCTTT; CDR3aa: CASSQVHSEAFF
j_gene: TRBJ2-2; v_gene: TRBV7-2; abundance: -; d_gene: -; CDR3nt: TGTGCCAGCAGCTTAGCGCGGGCAACCGGGGAGCTGTTTTTT; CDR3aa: CASSLARATGELFF
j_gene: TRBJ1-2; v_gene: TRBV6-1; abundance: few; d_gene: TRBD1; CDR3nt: TGTGCCAGCAGTGGACCGGGACAGGGCCAAGGCAGGGGTGGCTACACCTTC; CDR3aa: CASSGPGQGQGRGGYTF
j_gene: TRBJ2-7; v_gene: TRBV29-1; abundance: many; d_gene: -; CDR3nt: TGCAGCCCTCCCAACGAGCAGTACTTC; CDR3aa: CSPPNEQYF
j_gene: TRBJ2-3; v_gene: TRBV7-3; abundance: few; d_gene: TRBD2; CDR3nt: TGTGCCAGCAGCCTCAGCGGGGATTACACAGATACGCAGTATTTT; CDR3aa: CASSLSGDYTDTQYF
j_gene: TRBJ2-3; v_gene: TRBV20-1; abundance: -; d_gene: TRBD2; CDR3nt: TGCAGTGCTCCTCCCCCGGGGGGGTCCTTTCCAATCAATACGCAGTATTTT; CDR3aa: CSAPPPGGSFPINTQYF
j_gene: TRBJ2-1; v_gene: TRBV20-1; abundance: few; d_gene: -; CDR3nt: TGCAGTGCTTTATCGGGGCGGGGTGGCTACAATGAGCAGTTCTTC; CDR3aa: CSALSGRGGYNEQFF
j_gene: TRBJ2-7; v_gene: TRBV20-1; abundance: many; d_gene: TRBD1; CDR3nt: TGCAGTGCTAGAGACTCAGGGGGCGCCGGTTACGAGCAGTACTTC; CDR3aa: CSARDSGGAGYEQYF
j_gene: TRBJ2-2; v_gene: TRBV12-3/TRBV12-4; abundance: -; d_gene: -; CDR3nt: TGTGCCAGCAGTTTACAGGGGTTGGGGGAGCTGTTTTTT; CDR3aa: CASSLQGLGELFF
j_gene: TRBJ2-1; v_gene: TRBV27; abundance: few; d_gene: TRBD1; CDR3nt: TGTGCCAGCAGCGGACAGGGTCGCGATGAGCAGTTCTTC; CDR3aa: CASSGQGRDEQFF
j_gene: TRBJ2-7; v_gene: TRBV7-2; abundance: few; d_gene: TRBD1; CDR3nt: TGTGCCAGCAGCATGACAGGGGGTCAGTCCTACGAGCAGTACTTC; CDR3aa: CASSMTGGQSYEQYF
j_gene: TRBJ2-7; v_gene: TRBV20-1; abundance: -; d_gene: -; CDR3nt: TGCAGTGCTAGCTTCTTACAAGGCGCAGACGAGCAGTACTTC; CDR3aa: CSASFLQGADEQYF
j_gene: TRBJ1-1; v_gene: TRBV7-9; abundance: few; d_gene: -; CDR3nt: TGTGCCAGCAGCTTAGGGGGGATCCCGAACACTGAAGCTTTCTTT; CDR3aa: CASSLGGIPNTEAFF
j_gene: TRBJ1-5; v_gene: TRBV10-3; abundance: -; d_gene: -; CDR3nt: TGTGCCATCAGTCAGCTCCCCAATCAGCCCCAGCATTTT; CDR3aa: CAISQLPNQPQHF
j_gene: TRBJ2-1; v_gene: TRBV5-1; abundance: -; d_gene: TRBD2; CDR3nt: TGCGCCAGCAGCCTTGCCGGGGGGGGCCGAACTGATGAGCAGTTCTTC; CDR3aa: CASSLAGGGRTDEQFF